This record looks at one TCR beta chain sequence and its context. Its antigen is still unknown. These data are taken from a study of shared clonotypes between healthy human individuals. Produced via immunoSEQ multiplex PCR; TCRdb's table is partial and in-frame only. This table holds about a million clones, roughly 80% found once. Study-level findings and limits: The authors expected sequencing depth to affect clonotype sharing among donors.

There were only Caucasian adults among the donors, and all lived in Nashville, Tennessee. This clonotype originated in a man aged 18-30 years in good health. Sequencing was carried out using memory CD4+ T cells sorted from blood. Subset: CD45RA-negative fraction.

CDR3 sequence reads: CASSDRQGQTNEQYF. In DNA form, the CDR3 reads TGTGCCAGCAGTGATCGACAGGGACAGACTAATGAGCAGTACTTC. This chain links TRBV6-1 with TRBJ2-7; 7 positions agree with TRBD1. Germline values: CDR1 MNHNS, CDR2 SASEGT. With 3 bases clipped from V and 7 bases from J, the junction kept 12 bases outside the gene matches. CDR3 length: 15 residues.